This T cell receptor (beta chain) was identified in a study of blood T cell repertoires in COVID-19. Turning to the study itself: The United States, Italy and Spain were the sources of the acute and convalescent COVID-19 samples.

Germline CDR1 and CDR2: LNHNV and YYDKDF (reference sequence). V was trimmed by 1 base and J by 9 bases, leaving 13 bases between them. CDR3 length: 15 residues. Authors' processing steps: Scientists estimated how many nucleated cells there were by amplifying reference gene primers. Method: immunoSEQ multiplex PCR; TCRdb's copy keeps in-frame clones and lacks some. V and J calls and clone size follow that table, whereas D and trimming were derived from the DNA. The table shows about 42,000 clones, with around 79% occurring only once. The V and J genes are TRBV15 and TRBJ1-6; D unresolved. The source material was peripheral blood. This clonotype was sampled from an elderly woman with acute or convalescent COVID-19. CDR3 loop: CATSRAKGEGSPLHF. The DNA of the CDR3 is TGTGCCACCAGCAGAGCCAAGGGTGAGGGTTCACCCCTCCACTTT.